This T cell receptor beta chain was sequenced in a study of spatial heterogeneity in lung cancer. This clonotype was detected many times. MiXCR, run by TCRdb on the 5' RACE reads, gives a single entry per CDR3 protein. The sample contains tens of thousands of distinct CDR3 sequences, 8% to 9% of which appear only once. Time point given: sample taken at primary tumor resection. Unsorted tumor, nontumor lung tissue or cryopreserved PBMC supplied the whole RNA. The TCR sequence derives from a female donor with early-stage non-small cell lung cancer. This specimen consisted of PBMCs, obtained at surgery.

The CDR3 DNA follows: TGCGCCAGCAGCCTCAGACTAGCGGGGGGCACAGATACGCAGTATTTT. As protein: CASSLRLAGGTDTQYF. The rearrangement links TRBV4-1 to TRBJ2-3; 12 nucleotides match TRBD2. From germline, CDR1 is MGHRA and CDR2 YSYEKL. V lost 4 bases, J lost 1 base, and 3 bases stayed unmatched. This CDR3 has 16 residues.